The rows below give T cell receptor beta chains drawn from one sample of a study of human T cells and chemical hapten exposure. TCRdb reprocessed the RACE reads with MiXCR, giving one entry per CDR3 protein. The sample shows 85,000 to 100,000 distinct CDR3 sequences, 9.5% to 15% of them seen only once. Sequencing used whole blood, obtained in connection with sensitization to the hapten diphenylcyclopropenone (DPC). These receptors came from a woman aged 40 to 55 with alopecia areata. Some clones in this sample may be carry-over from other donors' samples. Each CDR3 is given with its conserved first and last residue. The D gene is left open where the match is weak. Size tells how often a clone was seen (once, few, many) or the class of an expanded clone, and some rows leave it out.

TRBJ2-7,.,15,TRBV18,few,CASPDFTPLGDEQYF,TGTGCCAGCCCCGATTTTACTCCACTAGGCGACGAGCAGTACTTC
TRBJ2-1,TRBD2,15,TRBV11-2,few,CASSLAGGVYNEQFF,TGTGCCAGCAGCCTAGCGGGAGGGGTTTACAATGAGCAGTTCTTC
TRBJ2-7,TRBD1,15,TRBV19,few,CASSFAGGASYEQYF,TGTGCCAGTAGTTTCGCAGGGGGCGCCTCCTACGAGCAGTACTTC
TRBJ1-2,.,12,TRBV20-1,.,CSAPTNNYGYTF,TGCAGTGCCCCGACAAATAACTATGGCTACACCTTC
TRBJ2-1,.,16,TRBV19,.,CASSNPLGVAYNEQFF,TGTGCCAGTAGTAACCCCCTTGGGGTGGCGTACAATGAGCAGTTCTTC
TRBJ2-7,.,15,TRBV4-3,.,CASSQSRGAPYEQYF,TGCGCTAGCAGCCAATCCAGAGGAGCCCCCTACGAGCAGTACTTC
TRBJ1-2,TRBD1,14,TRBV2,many,CASSGQGRDYGYTF,TGTGCCAGCAGTGGACAGGGTCGAGACTATGGCTACACCTTC
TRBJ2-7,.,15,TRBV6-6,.,CASSYPGQLAHEQYF,TGTGCCAGCAGTTACCCGGGTCAACTAGCACACGAGCAGTACTTC
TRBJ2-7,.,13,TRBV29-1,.,CSVHNMDNFEQYF,TGCAGCGTTCACAACATGGACAACTTCGAGCAGTACTTC
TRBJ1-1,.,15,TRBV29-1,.,CSVGGLQGRDTEAFF,TGCAGCGTTGGGGGGCTACAGGGCCGGGACACTGAAGCTTTCTTT
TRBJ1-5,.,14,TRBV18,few,CASSPGAINQPQHF,TGTGCCAGCTCACCCGGGGCTATAAATCAGCCCCAGCATTTT
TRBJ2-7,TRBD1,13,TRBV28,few,CASSLTGWNEQYF,TGTGCCAGCAGCCTGACAGGGTGGAACGAGCAGTACTTC
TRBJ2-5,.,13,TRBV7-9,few,CASSLAGAETQYF,TGTGCCAGCAGCTTAGCGGGAGCTGAGACCCAGTACTTC
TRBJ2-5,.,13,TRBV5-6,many,CASSLIVGETQYF,TGTGCCAGCAGCTTGATAGTGGGCGAGACCCAGTACTTC
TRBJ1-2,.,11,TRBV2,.,CASSLGGGYTF,TGTGCCAGCAGCTTAGGGGGAGGCTACACCTTC
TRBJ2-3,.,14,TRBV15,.,CATSSQGHTDTQYF,TGTGCCACCAGCAGCCAGGGGCACACAGATACGCAGTATTTT
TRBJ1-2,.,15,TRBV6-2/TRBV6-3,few,CASSYSPQGGYGYTF,TGTGCCAGCAGTTACTCTCCCCAGGGAGGCTATGGCTACACCTTC
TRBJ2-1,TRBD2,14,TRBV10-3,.,CAVRGREGLNEQFF,TGTGCCGTTAGAGGGCGGGAGGGCCTGAATGAGCAGTTCTTC
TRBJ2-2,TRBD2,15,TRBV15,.,CATWGLAGNTGELFF,TGTGCCACCTGGGGACTAGCGGGAAACACCGGGGAGCTGTTTTTT
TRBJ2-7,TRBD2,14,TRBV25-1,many,CASSGLAGGSEQYF,TGTGCCAGCAGTGGACTAGCGGGAGGCTCCGAGCAGTACTTC
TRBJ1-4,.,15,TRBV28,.,CASSLWNQGGEKLFF,TGTGCCAGCAGTTTATGGAACCAGGGAGGAGAAAAACTGTTTTTT
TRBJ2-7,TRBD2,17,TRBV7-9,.,CASSPLMSGREAYEQYF,TGTGCCAGCAGCCCCTTAATGAGCGGGAGAGAAGCCTACGAGCAGTACTTC
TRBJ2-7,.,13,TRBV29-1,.,CSVKRSGPDEQYF,TGCAGCGTGAAGCGGTCGGGACCGGACGAGCAGTACTTC
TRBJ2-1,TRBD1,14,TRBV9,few,CASSARQGPNEQFF,TGTGCCAGCAGCGCGAGACAGGGTCCCAATGAGCAGTTCTTC
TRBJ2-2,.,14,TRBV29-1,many,CSVSGGWSAGELFF,TGCAGCGTTAGTGGGGGGTGGAGCGCCGGGGAGCTGTTTTTT
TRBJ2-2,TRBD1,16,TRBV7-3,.,CASSSTPDRAAGELFF,TGTGCCAGCAGCTCAACCCCGGACAGGGCAGCCGGGGAGCTGTTTTTT
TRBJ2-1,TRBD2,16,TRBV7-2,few,CASSARAGGLWNEQFF,TGTGCCAGCAGCGCACGAGCGGGAGGCCTATGGAATGAGCAGTTCTTC
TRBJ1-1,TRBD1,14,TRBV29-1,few,CSVIQGAQNTEAFF,TGCAGCGTGATACAGGGGGCGCAGAACACTGAAGCTTTCTTT
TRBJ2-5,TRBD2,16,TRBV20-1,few,CSARDPGLAPQETQYF,TGCAGTGCTAGAGACCCAGGACTAGCTCCACAAGAGACCCAGTACTTC
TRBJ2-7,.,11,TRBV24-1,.,CATSDSGRITF,TGTGCCACCAGTGACTCCGGACGGATTACCTTC
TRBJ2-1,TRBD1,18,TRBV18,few,CASSRAPGQGASYNEQFF,TGTGCCAGCTCCCGGGCCCCGGGACAGGGGGCCTCCTACAATGAGCAGTTCTTC
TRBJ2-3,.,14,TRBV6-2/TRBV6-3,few,CASRVEGGTDTQYF,TGTGCCAGCAGGGTCGAAGGAGGGACAGATACGCAGTATTTT
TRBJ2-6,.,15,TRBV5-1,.,CASSFQPSGANVLTF,TGCGCCAGCAGTTTCCAGCCCTCTGGGGCCAACGTCCTGACTTTC
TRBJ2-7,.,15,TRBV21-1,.,CASSKEGQRFYEQYF,TGTGCCAGCAGCAAAGAGGGACAGCGTTTCTACGAGCAGTACTTC
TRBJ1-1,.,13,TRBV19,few,CASSNKQGLEAFF,TGTGCCAGTAGTAACAAGCAGGGCCTGGAAGCTTTCTTT
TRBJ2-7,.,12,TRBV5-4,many,CASSPTSHEQYF,TGTGCCAGCAGCCCGACTAGTCACGAGCAGTACTTC
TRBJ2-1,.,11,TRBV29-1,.,CSGRGSDEQFF,TGCAGCGGAAGGGGTAGCGATGAGCAGTTCTTC
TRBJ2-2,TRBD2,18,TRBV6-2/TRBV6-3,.,CASTFPTSGSANTGELFF,TGTGCCAGCACCTTCCCCACTAGCGGGAGCGCCAACACCGGGGAGCTGTTTTTT
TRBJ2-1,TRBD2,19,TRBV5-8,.,CASSLGTSGAKGSYNEQFF,TGTGCCAGCAGCTTGGGGACTAGCGGAGCCAAGGGCTCCTACAATGAGCAGTTCTTC
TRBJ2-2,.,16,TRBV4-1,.,CASSQVRSGTTGELFF,TGCGCCAGCAGCCAAGTCCGTAGCGGAACAACCGGGGAGCTGTTTTTT